The T cell receptor (beta chain) described here comes from a study of blood T cell repertoires in COVID-19. On the study more broadly: Some COVID-19 samples were acute and others convalescent; all came from the United States, Italy and Spain.

Generated by immunoSEQ multiplex PCR, the TCRdb table keeps only in-frame clones and is missing some. The sample has some 120,000 clones; around nine tenths are singletons. Germline V lookup: CDR1 SGHNT, CDR2 YENEEA. With 8 bases clipped from V and 1 base from J, the junction kept 7 bases outside the gene matches. CDR3 length: 15 residues. This clone has at least ten counts. The rearrangement uses TRBV11-3 and TRBJ1-1; 10 positions match TRBD1. The TCR was taken from a woman aged 45 to 65 with acute or convalescent COVID-19. The sample comprised peripheral blood. CDR3 protein: CASLGTGDWNTEAFF. CDR3 DNA: TGTGCCAGCCTGGGGACAGGGGACTGGAACACTGAAGCTTTCTTT.